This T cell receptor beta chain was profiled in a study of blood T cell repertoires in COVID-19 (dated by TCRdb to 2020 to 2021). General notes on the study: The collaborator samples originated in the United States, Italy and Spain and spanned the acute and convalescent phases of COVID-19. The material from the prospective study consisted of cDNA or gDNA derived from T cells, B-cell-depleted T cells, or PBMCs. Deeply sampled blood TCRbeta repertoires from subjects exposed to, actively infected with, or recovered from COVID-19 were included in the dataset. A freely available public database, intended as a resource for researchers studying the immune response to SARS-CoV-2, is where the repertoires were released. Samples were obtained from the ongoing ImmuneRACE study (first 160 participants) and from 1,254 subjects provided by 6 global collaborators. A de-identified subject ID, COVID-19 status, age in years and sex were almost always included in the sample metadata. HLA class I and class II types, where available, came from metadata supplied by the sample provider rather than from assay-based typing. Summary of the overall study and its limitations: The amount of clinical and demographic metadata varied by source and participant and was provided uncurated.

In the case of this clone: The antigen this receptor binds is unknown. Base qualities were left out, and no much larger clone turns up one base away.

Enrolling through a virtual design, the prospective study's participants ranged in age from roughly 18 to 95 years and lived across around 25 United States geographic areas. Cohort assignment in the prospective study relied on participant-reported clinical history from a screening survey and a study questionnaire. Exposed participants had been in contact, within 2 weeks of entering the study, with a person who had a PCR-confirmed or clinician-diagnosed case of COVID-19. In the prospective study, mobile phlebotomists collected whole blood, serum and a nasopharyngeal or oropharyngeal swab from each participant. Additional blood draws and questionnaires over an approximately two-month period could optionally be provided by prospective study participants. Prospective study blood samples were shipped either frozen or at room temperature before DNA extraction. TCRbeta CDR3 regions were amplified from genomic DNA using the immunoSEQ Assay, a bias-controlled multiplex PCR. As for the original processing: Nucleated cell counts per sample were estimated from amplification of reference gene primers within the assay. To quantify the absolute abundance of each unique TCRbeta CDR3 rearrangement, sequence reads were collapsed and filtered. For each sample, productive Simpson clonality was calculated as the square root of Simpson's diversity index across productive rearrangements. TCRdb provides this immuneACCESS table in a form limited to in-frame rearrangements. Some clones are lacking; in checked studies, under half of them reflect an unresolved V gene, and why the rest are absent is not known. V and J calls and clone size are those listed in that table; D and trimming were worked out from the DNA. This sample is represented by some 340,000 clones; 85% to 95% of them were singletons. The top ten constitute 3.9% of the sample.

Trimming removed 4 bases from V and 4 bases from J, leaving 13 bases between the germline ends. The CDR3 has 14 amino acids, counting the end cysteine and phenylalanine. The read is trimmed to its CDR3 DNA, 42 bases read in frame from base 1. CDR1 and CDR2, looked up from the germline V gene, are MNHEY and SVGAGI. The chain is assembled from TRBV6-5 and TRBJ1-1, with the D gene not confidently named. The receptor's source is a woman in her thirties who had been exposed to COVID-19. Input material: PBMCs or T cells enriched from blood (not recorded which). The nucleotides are TGTGCCAGCAGTTCCACGAGCATTAGCACTGAAGCTTTCTTT. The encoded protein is CASSSTSISTEAFF.